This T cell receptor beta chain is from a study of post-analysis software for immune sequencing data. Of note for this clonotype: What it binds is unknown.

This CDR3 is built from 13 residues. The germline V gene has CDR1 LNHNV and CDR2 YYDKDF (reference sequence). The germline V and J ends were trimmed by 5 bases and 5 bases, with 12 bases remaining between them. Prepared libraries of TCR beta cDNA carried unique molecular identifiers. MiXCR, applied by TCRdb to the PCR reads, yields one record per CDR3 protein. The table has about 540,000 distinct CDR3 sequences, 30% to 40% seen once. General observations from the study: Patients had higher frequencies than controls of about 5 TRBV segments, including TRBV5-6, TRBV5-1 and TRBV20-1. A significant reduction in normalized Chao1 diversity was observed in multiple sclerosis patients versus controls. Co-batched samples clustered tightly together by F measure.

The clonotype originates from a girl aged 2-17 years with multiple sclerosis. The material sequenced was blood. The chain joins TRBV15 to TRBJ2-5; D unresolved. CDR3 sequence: CATSGRGKETQYF. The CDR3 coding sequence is TGTGCCACCAGCGGAAGAGGAAAGGAGACCCAGTACTTC.